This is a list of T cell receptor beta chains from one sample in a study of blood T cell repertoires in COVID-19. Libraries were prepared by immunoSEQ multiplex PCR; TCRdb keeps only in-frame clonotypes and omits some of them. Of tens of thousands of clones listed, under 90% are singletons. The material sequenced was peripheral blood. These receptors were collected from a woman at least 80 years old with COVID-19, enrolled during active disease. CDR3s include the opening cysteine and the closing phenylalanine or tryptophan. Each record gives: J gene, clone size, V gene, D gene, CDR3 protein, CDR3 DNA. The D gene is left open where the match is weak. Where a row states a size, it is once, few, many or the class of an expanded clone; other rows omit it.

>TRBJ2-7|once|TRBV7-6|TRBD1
CASSLYGRGTGGYEQYF
TGTGCCAGCAGCTTATACGGCAGGGGGACAGGGGGTTACGAGCAGTACTTC
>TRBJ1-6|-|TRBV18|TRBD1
CASSPQGQGRAYNSPLHF
TGTGCCAGCTCACCACAAGGACAGGGGAGAGCCTATAATTCACCCCTCCACTTT
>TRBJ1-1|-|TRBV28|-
CASSFYGGAFF
TGTGCCAGCAGTTTTTATGGCGGAGCTTTCTTT
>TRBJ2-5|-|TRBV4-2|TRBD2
CASSLGAGTSVLISAQYF
TGTGCCAGCAGCCTAGGTGCCGGGACTAGCGTCCTTATTAGCGCCCAGTACTTC
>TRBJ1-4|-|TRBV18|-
CASSPGQPASPNEKLFF
TGTGCCAGCTCACCAGGGCAGCCCGCAAGCCCTAATGAAAAACTGTTTTTT
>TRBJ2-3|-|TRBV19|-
CASSIVTGTDTQYF
TGTGCCAGTAGTATAGTAACCGGGACAGATACGCAGTATTTT
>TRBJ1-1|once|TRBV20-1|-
CSAEKDTEAFF
TGCAGTGCTGAGAAAGACACTGAAGCTTTCTTT
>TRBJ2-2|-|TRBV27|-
CASRRTVHTGELFF
TGTGCCAGCAGGAGGACAGTCCACACCGGGGAGCTGTTTTTT
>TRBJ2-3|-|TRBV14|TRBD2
CASSQESQLAGVPDTQYF
TGTGCCAGCAGCCAAGAGTCCCAACTAGCGGGAGTTCCCGATACGCAGTATTTT
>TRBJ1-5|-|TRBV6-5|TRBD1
CASSTGQGFWQPQHF
TGTGCCAGCAGTACGGGACAGGGGTTTTGGCAGCCCCAGCATTTT
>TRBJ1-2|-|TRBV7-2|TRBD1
CASSLDRTGYGYTF
TGTGCCAGCAGCTTAGATAGGACAGGCTATGGCTACACCTTC
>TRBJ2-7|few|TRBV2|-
CASSDQGYEQYF
TGTGCCAGCAGTGACCAGGGATACGAGCAGTACTTC
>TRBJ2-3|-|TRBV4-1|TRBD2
CASSSRTSGGQDTQYF
TGCGCCAGCAGCTCGCGGACTAGCGGGGGTCAAGATACGCAGTATTTT
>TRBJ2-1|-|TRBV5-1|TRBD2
CASSFGGGALEQFF
TGCGCCAGCAGCTTTGGCGGGGGGGCCTTGGAGCAGTTCTTC
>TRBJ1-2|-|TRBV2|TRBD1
CASRDRGPRSNYGYTF
TGTGCCAGCCGGGACAGGGGGCCGCGTTCTAACTATGGCTACACCTTC
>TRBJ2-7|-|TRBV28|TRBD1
CASSTPGTGAYEQYF
TGTGCCAGCAGTACCCCCGGGACAGGTGCCTACGAGCAGTACTTC
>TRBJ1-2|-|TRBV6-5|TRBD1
CASSPDRAGYGYTF
TGTGCCAGCAGTCCGGACAGGGCAGGGTATGGCTACACCTTC
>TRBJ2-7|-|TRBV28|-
CASSLGGYEQYF
TGTGCCAGCAGTCTGGGGGGATACGAGCAGTACTTC
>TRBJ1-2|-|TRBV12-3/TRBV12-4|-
CASRSRSNGGYTF
TGTGCCAGCAGGTCTAGATCCAATGGGGGCTACACCTTC
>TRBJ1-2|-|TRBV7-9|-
CASSTANQRGYTF
TGTGCCAGCAGCACGGCGAACCAGCGGGGCTACACCTTC
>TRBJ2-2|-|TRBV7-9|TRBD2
CAYWTSGRGGTGELFF
TGTGCCTACTGGACTAGCGGGAGGGGTGGCACCGGGGAGCTGTTTTTT
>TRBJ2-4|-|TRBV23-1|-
CASSQSRGGLAKNIQYF
TGCGCCAGCAGTCAATCGAGGGGGGGTCTAGCCAAAAACATTCAGTACTTC
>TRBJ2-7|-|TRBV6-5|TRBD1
CASRTRDRAYEQYF
TGTGCCAGCAGGACCCGGGACAGGGCCTACGAGCAGTACTTC
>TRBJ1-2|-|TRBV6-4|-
CASVRELLASNYGYTF
TGTGCCAGCGTCAGGGAACTTTTGGCCTCTAACTATGGCTACACCTTC
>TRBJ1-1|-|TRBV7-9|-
CASSLGTNTEAFF
TGTGCCAGCAGCTTAGGGACTAACACTGAAGCTTTCTTT
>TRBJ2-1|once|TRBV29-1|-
CSVDPPGTPGDNEQFF
TGCAGCGTTGACCCTCCCGGGACCCCAGGGGACAATGAGCAGTTCTTC
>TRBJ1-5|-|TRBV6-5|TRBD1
CASSLRDSLQPQHF
TGTGCCAGCAGCCTCCGGGACAGCCTTCAGCCCCAGCATTTT
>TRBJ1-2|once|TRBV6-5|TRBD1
CASSPHRGNYGYTF
TGTGCCAGCAGTCCCCACAGGGGGAACTATGGCTACACCTTC
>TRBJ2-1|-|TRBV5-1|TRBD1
CASSLEGTGDANEQFF
TGCGCCAGCAGCTTGGAAGGGACAGGAGACGCCAATGAGCAGTTCTTC
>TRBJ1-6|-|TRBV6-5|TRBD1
CASSYGTGARSPLHF
TGTGCCAGCAGTTACGGGACAGGCGCCCGATCACCCCTCCACTTT
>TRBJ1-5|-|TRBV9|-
CASSVGGRGGNQPQHF
TGTGCCAGCAGCGTAGGAGGGAGGGGTGGCAATCAGCCCCAGCATTTT
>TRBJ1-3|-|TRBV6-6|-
CASSRRGARNTIYF
TGTGCCAGCAGTCGACGGGGGGCACGGAACACCATATATTTT
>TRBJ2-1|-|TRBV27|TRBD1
CASTPRGQGSYNEQFF
TGTGCCAGCACCCCCCGGGGACAGGGCTCCTACAATGAGCAGTTCTTC
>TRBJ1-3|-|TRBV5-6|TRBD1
CASSLVDRANTIYF
TGTGCCAGCAGCTTGGTAGACAGGGCGAACACCATATATTTT
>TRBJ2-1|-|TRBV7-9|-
CASSRPKGWRNEQFF
TGTGCCAGCAGCCGACCAAAGGGGTGGCGCAATGAGCAGTTCTTC
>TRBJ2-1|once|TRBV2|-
CASSASRGSYNEQFF
TGTGCCAGCAGTGCTAGTCGGGGCTCCTACAATGAGCAGTTCTTC
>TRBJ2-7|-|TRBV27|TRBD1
CASSLHRGYEQYF
TGTGCCAGCAGTTTACACAGGGGCTACGAGCAGTACTTC
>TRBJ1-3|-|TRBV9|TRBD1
CASSVAGQGARNTIYF
TGTGCCAGCAGCGTAGCTGGGCAGGGGGCCAGAAACACCATATATTTT
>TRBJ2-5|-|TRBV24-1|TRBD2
CATSDYKRLAGGETQYF
TGTGCCACCAGTGATTATAAGAGACTAGCGGGAGGGGAGACCCAGTACTTC
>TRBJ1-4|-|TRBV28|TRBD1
CASRGQGAEKLFF
TGTGCCAGCAGGGGACAGGGGGCGGAAAAACTGTTTTTT
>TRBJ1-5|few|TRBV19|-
CASSSYSGSNQPQHF
TGTGCCAGTAGCTCTTACAGTGGTAGCAATCAGCCCCAGCATTTT
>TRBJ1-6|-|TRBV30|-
CAWSPTLNSPLHF
TGTGCCTGGAGTCCGACACTGAATTCACCCCTCCACTTT
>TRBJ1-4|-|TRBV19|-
CASRGAGYEKLFF
TGTGCCAGTAGGGGGGCAGGGTATGAAAAACTGTTTTTT
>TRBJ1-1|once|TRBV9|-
CASTNRDTPGNTEAFF
TGTGCCAGCACAAACCGGGACACCCCGGGGAACACTGAAGCTTTCTTT
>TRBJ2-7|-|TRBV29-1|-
CSVEEPGLQYEQYF
TGCAGCGTTGAAGAGCCAGGACTTCAGTACGAGCAGTACTTC
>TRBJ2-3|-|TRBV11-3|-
CASSSPSDTQYF
TGTGCCAGCAGCTCTCCCTCAGATACGCAGTATTTT
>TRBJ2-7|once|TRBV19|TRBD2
CASSIDVLAGYEQYF
TGTGCCAGTAGTATAGATGTCCTAGCGGGATACGAGCAGTACTTC
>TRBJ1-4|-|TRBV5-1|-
CASSLGSTEEKLFF
TGCGCCAGCAGCTTGGGTTCAACAGAGGAAAAACTGTTTTTT
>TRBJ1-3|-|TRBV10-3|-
CAISQKWGQGTGNTIYF
TGTGCCATCAGTCAGAAGTGGGGGCAAGGAACTGGAAACACCATATATTTT
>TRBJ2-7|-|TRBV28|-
CASSLLGGAGSGQYF
TGTGCCAGCAGTTTGCTAGGAGGCGCCGGCTCCGGGCAGTACTTC
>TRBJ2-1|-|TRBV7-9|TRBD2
CASSPAGGYEQFF
TGTGCCAGCAGCCCGGCCGGGGGGTATGAGCAGTTCTTC